This T cell receptor (beta chain) was identified during a study of identical twins (TCRdb year 2016). For context, the study as a whole: To test whether fetal clonotypes persist, the study used deep sequencing on TCR alpha and beta repertoires from monozygotic twins, unrelated adults of various ages, and cord blood. To rule out contamination, replicate twin experiments were performed at different times with different library preparation protocols.

Every donor was a healthy Caucasian. Three unrelated non-twin adults were also sequenced: a male aged 18 to 30, a male aged 50 to 60 and a female aged 50 to 60. Using Miltenyi CD45RO+ enrichment and human naive T-cell isolation kits, memory (CD45RO+) and naive T cells were isolated from PBMC. The library was built by means of 5' RACE. These reads were obtained on an Illumina HiSeq 2000. A universal primer binding site was introduced by template switching, and a unique molecular identifier was present in the final cDNA, enabling accurate counting of TCR cDNA molecules. Specific primers in the conserved constant-segment region were used to synthesize first-strand cDNA for TCR alpha and beta chains. Each cDNA library was double barcoded, with a SMART-Mk sample barcode plus Illumina barcodes, to control for contamination. TruSeq adapter sequences along with Illumina sample barcodes were introduced in two successive PCR steps. TCR alpha and beta cDNA libraries were sequenced on the Illumina HiSeq platform with custom primers. Regarding the original processing steps: MiGEC was used to process raw reads and extract unique molecular identifiers, and MiXCR was used to find CDR3 positions. For each individual, recombination models were inferred using an EM algorithm with the repgenHMM and IGoR tools. The tcR package in R was used for shared clonotype analysis, with sharing normalized by the product of cloneset sizes. To study raw recombination free of thymic and clonal selection effects, out-of-frame nonproductive sequences were analyzed. TCRdb's own reprocessing of the public reads used fastp at Q25 and MiXCR and kept productive beta chains. Each CDR3 protein gets just one entry, which takes the most common genes and DNA from the rows behind it. TCRdb's processing, not the study's, gives the V and J calls here. Counted in this sample were hundreds of thousands of distinct CDR3 sequences; 6% to 6.5% of them appeared once. 1.5% to 2% of the sample comes from the top ten.

The paper as a whole reports these results and caveats: Abundant cord blood beta clonotypes had fewer insertions, young adult naive repertoires showed a similar but weaker trend, and memory repertoires showed no such trend. A weaker excess of twin sharing was found in beta out-of-frame sequences because the signal-to-noise ratio was lowered by fewer shared sequences. Recombination models systematically underestimated out-of-frame TCR alpha sharing in monozygotic twins but agreed with sharing between unrelated individuals. Conclusions relied on cross-sectional statistical analysis, since the same donors could not be followed over many years. Invariant T cells such as MAIT and iNKT could partly confound zero-insertion analyses, although diverse VJ usage argued against such confounding for most clonotypes. Out-of-frame TCR alpha sequences shared between twins showed an excess of low generation-probability sequences compared with coincidental sharing between unrelated individuals.

This clonotype occurred a few times. Its specific antigen is unknown. No base qualities exist here, and no much larger clone lies one base off it. Per the germline V gene, SGHDT is the CDR1 and YYEEEE is the CDR2. Trimming accounts for 4 bases at V and 2 bases at J, while the number of junction bases matched to no gene is 9. The cysteine opens and the valine closes a CDR3 of 15 amino acids. This entry keeps only the CDR3 DNA: 45 bases, framed from base 1. The receptor comes from a man aged 18 to 30 in good health. Sequencing was performed on naive T cells sorted from blood. Explained via the paper, the cell subset or site label denotes: cells isolated with a human naive T-cell isolation kit. The chain is assembled from TRBV5-6 and TRBJ2-7, and TRBD2 matches 7 of the central bases. The bases read TGTGCCAGCAGCCCCGGGACTATGATAACCTACGAGCAGTACGTC. It is translated as CASSPGTMITYEQYV.